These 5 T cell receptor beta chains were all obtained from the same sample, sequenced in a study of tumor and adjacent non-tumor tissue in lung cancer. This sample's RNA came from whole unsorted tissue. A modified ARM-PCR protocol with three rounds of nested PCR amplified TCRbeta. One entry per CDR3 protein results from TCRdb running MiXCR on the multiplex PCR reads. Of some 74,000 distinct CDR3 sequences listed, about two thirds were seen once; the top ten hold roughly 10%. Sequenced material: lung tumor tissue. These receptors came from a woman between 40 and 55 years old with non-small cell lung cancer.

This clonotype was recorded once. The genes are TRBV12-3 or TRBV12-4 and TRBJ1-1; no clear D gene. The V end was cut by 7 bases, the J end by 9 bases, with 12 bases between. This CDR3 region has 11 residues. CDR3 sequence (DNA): TGTGCCAGCACCCTTAATGGGCAAGCTTTCTTT. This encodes CASTLNGQAFF.

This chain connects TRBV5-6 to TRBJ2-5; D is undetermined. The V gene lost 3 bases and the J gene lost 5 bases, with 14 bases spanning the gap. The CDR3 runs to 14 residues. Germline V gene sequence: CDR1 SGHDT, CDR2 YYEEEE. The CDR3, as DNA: TGTGCCAGCAGCTGGGCCTCGGGCCATGAGACCCAGTACTTC. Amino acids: CASSWASGHETQYF.

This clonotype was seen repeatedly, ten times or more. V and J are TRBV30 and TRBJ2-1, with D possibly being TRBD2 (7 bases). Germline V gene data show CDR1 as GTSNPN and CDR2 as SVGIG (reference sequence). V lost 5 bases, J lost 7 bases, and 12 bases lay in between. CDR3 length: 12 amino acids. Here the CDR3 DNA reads TGTGCCTGGGGAAGGGGGGGAAATGAGCAGTTCTTC. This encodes CAWGRGGNEQFF.

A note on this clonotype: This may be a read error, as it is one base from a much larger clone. CDR3 amino acids: CASGLSVGADTQYF. In nucleotides, the CDR3 is TGTGCCAGCGGCCTCAGCGTGGGTGCAGATACGCAGTATTTT. The genes are TRBV12-3 or TRBV12-4 and TRBJ2-3; D unclear. This CDR3 is 14 amino acids long. The V gene lost 8 bases and the J gene lost 4 bases, with 16 bases spanning the gap.

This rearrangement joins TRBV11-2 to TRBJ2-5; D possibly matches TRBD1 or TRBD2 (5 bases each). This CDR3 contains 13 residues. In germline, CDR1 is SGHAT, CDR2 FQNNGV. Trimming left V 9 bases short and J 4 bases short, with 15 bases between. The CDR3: CARSPGTRETQYF. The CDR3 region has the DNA TGTGCCAGGAGCCCGGGGACGCGAGAGACCCAGTACTTC.